This T cell receptor (beta chain) emerged from a study of T cell repertoires in cytomegalovirus infection. V was clipped by 1 base and J by 8 bases, with 6 bases between them. This CDR3 is built from 12 residues. CDR1 and CDR2 (germline): LNHDA, SQIVND (reference sequence). Study-level findings and limits: CMV carriers having the relevant HLA were flagged by cumulative public TCR beta family frequency.

In TCRdb, the reads were re-called with MiXCR into one record per CDR3 protein. The table has 550,000 to 850,000 distinct CDR3 sequences, around 30% seen once. In its sample, this clonotype was seen a few times. The antigen remains unidentified. V usage is TRBV19 and J usage is TRBJ2-1, with D hard to call. Source: cultured PBMCs, taken from culture after CMV antigen stimulation. The TCR originated in a human donor in good health (CMV status not recorded). Some clones in this sample may be carry-over from other donors' samples. The CDR3, as DNA: TGTGCCAGTAGTATAGCCAGCGATGAGCAGTTCTTC. This sequence encodes CASSIASDEQFF. Supplemented by reference TRBV19 and TRBJ2-1, the full variable domain reads DGGITQSPKYLFRKEGQNVTLSCEQNLNHDAMYWYRQDPGQGLRLIYYSQIVNDFQKGDIAEGYSVSREKKESFPLTVTSAQKNPTAFYLCASSIASDEQFFGPGTRLTVL.